This TCR beta chain was found in a study of T cells in Graves' hyperthyroidism and ophthalmopathy. Study-wide context: Blood was drawn when the patient was first diagnosed and still untreated.

The study, taken as a whole, reports: The model identified upcoming ophthalmopathy a median about 7.1 months ahead of onset.

The germline gives CDR1 LNHDA, CDR2 SQIVND (reference sequence). The length of the CDR3 is 11 residues. Trimming stripped 8 bases from V and 4 bases from J, with 8 bases between. Template material for amplifying TCR beta CDR3 regions consisted of RNA transcripts. The study used the HTBI primer set for a first-round RT-PCR of the TCR CDR3. TCRdb itself ran the multiplex PCR reads through MiXCR, one entry per CDR3 protein. The repertoire includes about 710,000 distinct CDR3 sequences, roughly 17% of them detected once, and under 10% sits in the top ten. Of note for this clonotype: Its antigen is unknown.

The source material was blood. This receptor was obtained from a man aged 18 to 30 with Graves' hyperthyroidism. This chain links TRBV19 with TRBJ1-2; TRBD1 is a possible D gene (5 bases). DNA of the CDR3: TGTGCCAGTCACGACAGCTATGGCTACACCTTC. This translates into CASHDSYGYTF.